The rows below give T cell receptor beta chains drawn from one sample of a study of blood T cell repertoires in COVID-19. Sequenced by immunoSEQ multiplex PCR; TCRdb stores in-frame clones only, minus some. The table shows 130,000 or so clones, with approximately 88% occurring only once. Sequencing was carried out using peripheral blood. The receptor set was obtained from a man aged 55 to 69 with acute or convalescent COVID-19. Each CDR3 is given with its conserved first and last residue. The D gene is left open where the match is weak. Clone size is given for some rows only: seen once, a few or many times, or a class if the clone is expanded.

>.|TRBD1|TRBV19|TRBJ2-1
CASSRYVGQGAPQQFF
TGTGCCAGTAGTCGGTACGTGGGACAGGGAGCCCCGCAGCAGTTCTTC
>.|.|TRBV6-5|TRBJ1-2
CASKYSAGRGNGYTF
TGTGCCAGCAAATACAGCGCCGGCAGGGGCAATGGCTACACCTTC
>once|TRBD2|TRBV30|TRBJ2-1
CAWSGRGGSSYNEQFF
TGTGCCTGGAGCGGCCGGGGCGGGAGCTCCTACAATGAGCAGTTCTTC
>.|TRBD1|TRBV24-1|TRBJ1-1
CATSAAPGTGDTEAFF
TGTGCCACCAGTGCGGCGCCGGGGACAGGGGATACTGAAGCTTTCTTT
>.|.|TRBV27|TRBJ1-1
CASSLSGESGTEAFF
TGTGCCAGCAGTTTATCTGGGGAATCGGGAACTGAAGCTTTCTTT
>.|.|TRBV10-1|TRBJ1-1
CASSEGSLNTEAFF
TGCGCCAGCAGTGAAGGTAGCTTGAACACTGAAGCTTTCTTT
>.|.|TRBV5-8|TRBJ2-1
CASRGAQGVF
TGTGCCAGCAGGGGGGCCCAAGGAGTCTTC
>.|.|TRBV7-9|TRBJ2-7
CASSPAGHTGSSEQYF
TGTGCCAGCAGCCCAGCGGGACATACCGGATCGTCCGAGCAGTACTTC
>.|TRBD2|TRBV3-1/TRBV3-2|TRBJ2-3
CASSSGGAGTDTQYF
TGTGCCAGTTCAAGCGGGGGGGCCGGCACAGATACGCAGTATTTT
>few|.|TRBV5-1|TRBJ2-1
CASSFQAGVNEQFF
TGCGCCAGCAGCTTTCAGGCAGGGGTAAATGAGCAGTTCTTC
>.|TRBD1|TRBV5-1|TRBJ1-1
CASSLVGAGGGTEAFF
TGCGCCAGCAGCTTGGTTGGGGCAGGGGGCGGCACTGAAGCTTTCTTT
>once|.|TRBV18|TRBJ2-7
CASSFTGSLSYEQYF
TGTGCCAGCTCGTTTACAGGGTCCCTCTCCTACGAGCAGTACTTC
>.|.|TRBV15|TRBJ1-1
CATSRDQRGGTEAFF
TGTGCCACCAGCAGAGATCAAAGGGGAGGGACTGAAGCTTTCTTT
>.|.|TRBV6-1|TRBJ1-4
CASSEALGFNEKLFF
TGTGCCAGCAGTGAAGCGCTAGGATTTAATGAAAAACTGTTTTTT
>.|TRBD1|TRBV9|TRBJ2-1
CASSVVGDRVFDEQFF
TGTGCCAGCAGCGTAGTGGGGGACAGGGTTTTCGATGAGCAGTTCTTC
>.|TRBD1|TRBV5-1|TRBJ1-1
CASSLSGQGLTEAFF
TGCGCCAGCAGCTTGTCCGGACAGGGGTTGACTGAAGCTTTCTTT
>few|TRBD1|TRBV19|TRBJ1-2
CASSIPTGGRYGYTF
TGTGCCAGTAGTATTCCGACAGGGGGAAGATATGGCTACACCTTC
>.|TRBD1|TRBV5-6|TRBJ2-7
CASSFRQGVYEQYF
TGTGCCAGCAGCTTTCGTCAGGGGGTCTACGAGCAGTACTTC
>once|TRBD2|TRBV6-1|TRBJ2-2
CASSEALGLAGGTNTGELFF
TGTGCCAGCAGTGAAGCGCTGGGACTAGCGGGGGGAACGAACACCGGGGAGCTGTTTTTT
>.|.|TRBV30|TRBJ2-3
CLPGSTDTQYF
TGTTTACCGGGGAGCACAGATACGCAGTATTTT
>.|.|TRBV19|TRBJ2-1
CASIGPAGTGSYNEQFF
TGTGCCAGTATTGGACCCGCGGGGACTGGCTCCTACAATGAGCAGTTCTTC
>.|.|TRBV11-3|TRBJ2-5
CASSLGQGNIQETQYF
TGTGCCAGCAGCTTAGGGCAGGGAAATATCCAAGAGACCCAGTACTTC